This TCR beta chain was recorded in a study of cytomegalovirus exposure and HLA in healthy donors. Trimming removed 4 bases from V and 5 bases from J; junction bases left unmatched: 12. Germline CDR1 is SQVTM and CDR2 is ANQGSEA. The CDR3 is made up of 16 amino acids. Sequenced by immunoSEQ multiplex PCR; TCRdb stores in-frame clones only, minus some. The sample yields fewer than 350,000 clones, around 87% seen once. This TCR was recovered from a woman between 18 and 30 years old in good health and CMV-seronegative. The sample comprised PBMCs. The chain uses TRBV29-1 and TRBJ2-3; TRBD2 matches 10 bases. CDR3 nucleotide sequence: TGCAGCGTTGCTTTAGCGGGAGGCCCGATGGGAGATACGCAGTATTTT. Protein product: CSVALAGGPMGDTQYF.